The clone carrying this T cell receptor beta chain has more than one count but fewer than ten. Antigen unknown. Time point in this sample: newly diagnosed GD, antithyroid drugs for less than 3 months. PBMCs provided the RNA from which the TCR library was made. The CDR3 covers 14 residues. The V and J ends lost 6 bases and 4 bases, in that order; junction bases with no gene match: 9. In germline, CDR1 is DFQATT, CDR2 SNEGSKA (reference sequence). In building TCR beta libraries, iRepertoire HTBI primers were used together with Arm-PCR of CDR3 regions. From the multiplex PCR reads, TCRdb called clonotypes with MiXCR, one entry per CDR3 protein. The top ten clones hold about 11% of a sample with roughly 610,000 distinct CDR3 sequences, approximately 16% of them seen once. The record originates from a study of regulatory T cells in long-lasting Graves disease. Findings and limits, study-wide: It was in persistent disease that TRBV28, TRBJ1-2 and TRBJ2-5 were favored.

These data were likewise used in another study, on T cells in Graves' hyperthyroidism and ophthalmopathy. As that report states: HTBI primers were employed in a first-round RT-PCR of the TCR CDR3.

The specimen comprised peripheral blood mononuclear cells (PBMCs), sampled at new diagnosis, from a patient treated with antithyroid drugs. This sequence originates from a man younger than 35 with Graves disease. The chain is built from TRBV20-1 and TRBJ1-5; 7 positions match TRBD1. The CDR3 coding sequence is TGCAGTGCCAAGACAGGGCTCGGGAATCAGCCCCAGCATTTT. It translates to CSAKTGLGNQPQHF.